Sequencing of this T cell receptor beta chain was carried out in a study of cytomegalovirus exposure and HLA in healthy donors. In the PCR, 60 Vbeta and 13 Jbeta primers were used. Assay: immunoSEQ multiplex PCR; the TCRdb copy retains only in-frame clones and omits some. The table includes 100,000 to 150,000 clones, 80% detected once. The germline V gene has CDR1 SGHTA and CDR2 FQGNSA. The germline V and J ends were trimmed by 0 bases and 6 bases, with 15 bases remaining between them. CDR3 length: 16 residues. The source of this sequence is a female donor in good health and CMV-seropositive. This chain links TRBV7-2 with TRBJ2-4; D possibly corresponds to TRBD1 (6 bases). Sequencing was performed on PBMCs. CDR3 loop: CASSLARGQGLNIQYF. The DNA of the CDR3 is TGTGCCAGCAGCTTAGCGAGGGGACAAGGGCTAAACATTCAGTACTTC.